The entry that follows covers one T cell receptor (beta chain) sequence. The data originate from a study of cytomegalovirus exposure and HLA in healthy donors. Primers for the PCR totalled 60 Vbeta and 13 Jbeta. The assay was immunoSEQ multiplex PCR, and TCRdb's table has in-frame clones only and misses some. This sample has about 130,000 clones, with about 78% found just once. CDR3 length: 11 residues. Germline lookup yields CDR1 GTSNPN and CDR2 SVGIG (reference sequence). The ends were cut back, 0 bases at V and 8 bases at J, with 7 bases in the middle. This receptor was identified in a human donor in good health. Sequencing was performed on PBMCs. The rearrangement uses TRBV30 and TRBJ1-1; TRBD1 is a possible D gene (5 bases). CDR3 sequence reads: CAWSVGGEAFF. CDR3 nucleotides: TGTGCCTGGAGTGTTGGGGGGGAAGCTTTCTTT.